These T cell receptor beta chains were read from a single sample in a study of cytomegalovirus exposure and HLA in healthy donors. TCRdb's table, derived via immunoSEQ multiplex PCR, lists solely in-frame clones and lacks some. The top ten hold about 4% of the sample, which has around 88,000 clones, nearly 80% seen once. Sequencing was carried out using PBMCs. Receptors originate from a woman aged 40 to 49 in good health and CMV-seropositive. Both conserved end residues are part of each CDR3. A D gene is named only where the DNA matches it firmly. Size is omitted from some rows. Given values are once, few, many or a class for expanded clones.

TRBJ2-1,TRBD2,TRBV5-6,-,TGTGCCAGCAGCTTGGAGGGCGGGAGGGGGAATGAGCAGTTCTTC,CASSLEGGRGNEQFF
TRBJ1-3,-,TRBV5-4,-,TGTGCCAGCAGCTTGGGTCCCAGCTCTGGAAACACCATATATTTT,CASSLGPSSGNTIYF
TRBJ1-1,-,TRBV7-8,-,TGTGCCAGCAGCTTCAATGGAGACACTGAAGCTTTCTTT,CASSFNGDTEAFF
TRBJ2-7,TRBD2,TRBV7-9,-,TGTTCCAGCGTGAGTGGGAGGGCCGGATACGAGCAGTACTTC,CSSVSGRAGYEQYF
TRBJ2-7,-,TRBV27,-,TGTGCCAGCAGCCCAGCGGGCGAATCCCTCAGAGTTTACGAGCAGTACTTC,CASSPAGESLRVYEQYF
TRBJ2-7,-,TRBV2,-,TGTGCCAGCAGAGCCCGGGGTTCCTACGAGCAGTACTTC,CASRARGSYEQYF
TRBJ2-1,TRBD1,TRBV5-1,-,TGCGCCAGCAGCTCTAAACCAGGGGGTGAGCAGTTCTTC,CASSSKPGGEQFF
TRBJ2-5,-,TRBV20-1,-,TGCAGTGCCGGAGAGACCCAGTACTTC,CSAGETQYF
TRBJ2-5,TRBD2,TRBV7-9,once,TGTGCCAGCAGCCCCAACGGGGGGGAAGAGACCCAGTACTTC,CASSPNGGEETQYF
TRBJ2-1,TRBD1,TRBV5-1,few,TGCGCCAGCAGCCCGGGACAGGGGGATAGCTACAATGAGCAGTTCTTC,CASSPGQGDSYNEQFF
TRBJ2-1,TRBD2,TRBV7-2,-,TGTGCCAGCAGCTTAGTTGGCGGGAGGGATAATGAGCAGTTCTTC,CASSLVGGRDNEQFF
TRBJ2-7,TRBD2,TRBV4-1,-,TGCGCCAGCAGCTACGGGACTAGAGACTATGAGCAGTACTTC,CASSYGTRDYEQYF
TRBJ2-1,-,TRBV14,-,TGTGCCAGCAGCCAAGATTTAGGACTTTACAATGAGCAGTTCTTC,CASSQDLGLYNEQFF
TRBJ2-1,-,TRBV5-1,-,TGCGCCAGCAGCCCGGGGGTGGGGGCCTACAATGAGCAGTTCTTC,CASSPGVGAYNEQFF
TRBJ2-1,-,TRBV27,-,TGTGCCAGCTGCCCCAGGGCGGGAATAGCCTACAATGAGCAGTTCTTC,CASCPRAGIAYNEQFF
TRBJ2-5,TRBD2,TRBV5-1,-,TGCGCCAGCGGTGGACTAGCGGGAGGAGAGACCCAGTACTTC,CASGGLAGGETQYF
TRBJ1-2,TRBD1,TRBV5-1,-,TGCGCCAGCAGCTCTGGTGACAGGGCCCATGGCTACACCTTC,CASSSGDRAHGYTF
TRBJ1-2,-,TRBV11-2,-,TGTGCCAGCAGCTTAGCTCCAGGGCTCTATGGCTACACCTTC,CASSLAPGLYGYTF
TRBJ2-1,-,TRBV7-3,few,TGTGCCAGCAGCTTACGTTCGTACAATGAGCAGTTCTTC,CASSLRSYNEQFF
TRBJ1-5,-,TRBV5-6,-,TGTGCCAGCAGCTTGGGCCCAGGTAGCAATCAGCCCCAGCATTTT,CASSLGPGSNQPQHF
TRBJ2-2,-,TRBV6-5,-,TGTGCCAGCGGGGGGGCTAGTCTGGACACCGGGGAGCTGTTTTTT,CASGGASLDTGELFF
TRBJ2-7,TRBD2,TRBV9,-,TGTGCCAGCAGCGTAGGAGTAGCGGGGACCTACGAGCAGTACTTC,CASSVGVAGTYEQYF
TRBJ1-5,TRBD1,TRBV6-6,-,TGTGCCAGCAGTTATTCGGGACAGAGGGGCAATCAGCCCCAGCATTTT,CASSYSGQRGNQPQHF
TRBJ2-3,-,TRBV5-6,once,TGTGCCAGCAGCCACAGGGTAGTAGCGTCAGATACGCAGTATTTT,CASSHRVVASDTQYF
TRBJ2-7,TRBD1,TRBV28,-,TGTGCCAGCAGCCCGGGACAGGCCCCCTACGAGCAGTACTTC,CASSPGQAPYEQYF
TRBJ2-7,-,TRBV19,-,TGTGCCAGTAGTAGGGCGGGTGGCTCCTACGAGCAGTACTTC,CASSRAGGSYEQYF
TRBJ1-1,-,TRBV10-3,-,TGTGCCATCAGTGAGTCGCTTCAGGGGCGCACTGAAGCTTTCTTT,CAISESLQGRTEAFF
TRBJ2-1,TRBD2,TRBV4-1,-,TGCGCCAGCAGCAAGGGACTAGCGTTTCAACGCTACAATGAGCAGTTCTTC,CASSKGLAFQRYNEQFF
TRBJ2-5,-,TRBV7-6,-,TGTGCCAGCAGCTTAAATAGAGCAACCCAAGAGACCCAGTACTTC,CASSLNRATQETQYF
TRBJ2-7,TRBD2,TRBV5-3,-,TGTGCCAGAAGTTTCTTGGAGCGGGAGAGCTCCTACGAGCAGTACTTC,CARSFLERESSYEQYF
TRBJ2-5,-,TRBV5-1,-,TGCGCCAGCAGAAGAGCGGAGCCACAAGAGACCCAGTACTTC,CASRRAEPQETQYF
TRBJ1-5,-,TRBV10-1,-,TGCGCCAGCAGTGAAGGAGGCTATCAGCCCCAGCATTTT,CASSEGGYQPQHF
TRBJ2-1,-,TRBV14,few,TGTGCCAGCAGCCGCTCGGACTATTACAATGAGCAGTTCTTC,CASSRSDYYNEQFF
TRBJ2-3,-,TRBV10-1,-,TGCGCCAGCAGTGAGGGTGCAACTGACACAGATACGCAGTATTTT,CASSEGATDTDTQYF
TRBJ2-7,TRBD1,TRBV6-5,-,TGTGCCAGCAGCCCGGGACAGGGCCTCACCTACGAGCAGTACTTC,CASSPGQGLTYEQYF
TRBJ2-2,TRBD1,TRBV9,-,TGTGCCAGCAGCGTAAGGACAGGGGTAACCGGGGAGCTGTTTTTT,CASSVRTGVTGELFF
TRBJ2-3,TRBD2,TRBV4-2,-,TGTGCCAGCAGCCAAGTTATTAGCGGGAGGGGAGATACGCAGTATTTT,CASSQVISGRGDTQYF
TRBJ1-1,TRBD1,TRBV28,-,TGTGCCAGCAGTTCCGGACAGGGAGGGAGCACTGAAGCTTTCTTT,CASSSGQGGSTEAFF
TRBJ1-5,-,TRBV2,-,TGTGCCAGCCGCGGGGAGGGAGGCAATCAGCCCCAGCATTTT,CASRGEGGNQPQHF
TRBJ2-1,-,TRBV6-5,-,TGTGCCAGCAGTTTCAGCAGACAGGCCGATGAGCAGTTCTTC,CASSFSRQADEQFF
TRBJ2-7,TRBD1,TRBV11-3,once,TGTGCCAGCAGCTTGTTCTGGGACAGCTACGAGCAGTACTTC,CASSLFWDSYEQYF
TRBJ2-3,-,TRBV29-1,-,TGCAGCGTTGACAGGGGGGTCAAAAATACGCAGTATTTT,CSVDRGVKNTQYF
TRBJ2-1,-,TRBV6-1,once,TGTGCCAGCAGTGAACCACTTGGGCAAGTGCAGTTCTTC,CASSEPLGQVQFF
TRBJ2-7,TRBD2,TRBV11-2,-,TGTGCCAGCAGCTCCTCATTTACCGTAGCGGGAGGGATTGTCTACGAGCAGTACTTC,CASSSSFTVAGGIVYEQYF
TRBJ2-7,-,TRBV5-5,-,TGTGCCAGCAGCTCCCATCAGGGGCTATACGAGCAGTACTTC,CASSSHQGLYEQYF
TRBJ2-7,TRBD1,TRBV27,once,TGTGCCAGCAGTGCAGGACAGGGGCTGACATACGAGCAGTACTTC,CASSAGQGLTYEQYF